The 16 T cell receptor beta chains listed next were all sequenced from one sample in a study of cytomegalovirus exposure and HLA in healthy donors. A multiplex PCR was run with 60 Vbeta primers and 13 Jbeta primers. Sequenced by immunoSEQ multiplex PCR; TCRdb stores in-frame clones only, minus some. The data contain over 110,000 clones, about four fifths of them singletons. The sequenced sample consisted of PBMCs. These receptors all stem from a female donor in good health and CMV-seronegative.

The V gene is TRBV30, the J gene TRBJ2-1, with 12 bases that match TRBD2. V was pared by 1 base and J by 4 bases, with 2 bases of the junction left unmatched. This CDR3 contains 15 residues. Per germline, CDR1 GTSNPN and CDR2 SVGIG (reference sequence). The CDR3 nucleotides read TGTGCCTGGAGTGGTCTAGCGGGAGGGTACAATGAGCAGTTCTTC. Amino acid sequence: CAWSGLAGGYNEQFF. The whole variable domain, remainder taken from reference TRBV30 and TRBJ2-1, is SQTIHQWPATLVQPVGSPLSLECTVEGTSNPNLYWYRQAAGRGLQLLFYSVGIGQISSEVPQNLSASRPQDRQFILSSKKLLLSDSGFYLCAWSGLAGGYNEQFFGPGTRLTVL.

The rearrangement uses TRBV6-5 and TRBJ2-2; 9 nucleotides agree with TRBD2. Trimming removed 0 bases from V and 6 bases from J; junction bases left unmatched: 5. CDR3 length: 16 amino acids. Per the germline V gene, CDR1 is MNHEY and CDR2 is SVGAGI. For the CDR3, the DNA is TGTGCCAGCAGTTACTCAGGCGGGGGGGATCCCGGGGAGCTGTTTTTT. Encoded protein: CASSYSGGGDPGELFF.

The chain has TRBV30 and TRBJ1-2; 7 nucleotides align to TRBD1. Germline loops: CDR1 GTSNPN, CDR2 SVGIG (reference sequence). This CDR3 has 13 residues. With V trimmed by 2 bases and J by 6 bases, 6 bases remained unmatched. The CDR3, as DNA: TGTGCCTGGAGTAAGGGACAGAATGATGGCTACACCTTC. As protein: CAWSKGQNDGYTF. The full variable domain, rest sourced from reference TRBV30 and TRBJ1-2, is SQTIHQWPATLVQPVGSPLSLECTVEGTSNPNLYWYRQAAGRGLQLLFYSVGIGQISSEVPQNLSASRPQDRQFILSSKKLLLSDSGFYLCAWSKGQNDGYTFGSGTRLTVV.

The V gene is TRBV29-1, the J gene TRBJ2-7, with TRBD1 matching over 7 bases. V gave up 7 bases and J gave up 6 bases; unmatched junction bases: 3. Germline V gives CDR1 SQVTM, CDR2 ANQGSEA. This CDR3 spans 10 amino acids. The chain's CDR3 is CSATGVEQYF. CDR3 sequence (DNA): TGCAGCGCCACAGGGGTCGAGCAGTACTTC.

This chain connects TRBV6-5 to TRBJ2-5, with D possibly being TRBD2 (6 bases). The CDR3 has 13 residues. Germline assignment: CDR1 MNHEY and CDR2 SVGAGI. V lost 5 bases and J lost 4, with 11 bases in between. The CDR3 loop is CASSRRGAETQYF. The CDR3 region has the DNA TGTGCCAGCAGTAGGAGGGGTGCAGAGACCCAGTACTTC.

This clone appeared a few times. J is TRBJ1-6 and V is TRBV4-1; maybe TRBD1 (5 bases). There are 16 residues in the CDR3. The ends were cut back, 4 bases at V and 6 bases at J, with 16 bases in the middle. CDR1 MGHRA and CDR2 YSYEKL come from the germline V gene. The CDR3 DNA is TGCGCCAGCAGCCTTTTCGCGGGGCAGGGTAATTCACCCCTCCACTTT. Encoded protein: CASSLFAGQGNSPLHF.

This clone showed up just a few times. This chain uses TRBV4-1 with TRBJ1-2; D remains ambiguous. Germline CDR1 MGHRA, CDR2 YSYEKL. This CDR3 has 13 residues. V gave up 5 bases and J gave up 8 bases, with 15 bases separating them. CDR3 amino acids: CASSSLGGSGYTF. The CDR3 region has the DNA TGCGCCAGCAGCTCGCTCGGAGGGAGCGGCTACACCTTC.

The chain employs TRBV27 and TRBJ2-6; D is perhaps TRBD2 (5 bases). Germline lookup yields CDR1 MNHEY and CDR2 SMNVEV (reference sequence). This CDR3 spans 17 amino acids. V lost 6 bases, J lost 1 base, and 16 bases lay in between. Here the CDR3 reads CASSRGALRSGANVLTF. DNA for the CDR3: TGTGCCAGCAGCCGGGGAGCGCTCCGATCTGGGGCCAACGTCCTGACTTTC.

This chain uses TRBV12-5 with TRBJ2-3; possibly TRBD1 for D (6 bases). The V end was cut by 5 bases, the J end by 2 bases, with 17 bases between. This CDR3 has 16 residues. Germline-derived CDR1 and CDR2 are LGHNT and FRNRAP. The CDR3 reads CASGPRDTTYTDTQYF. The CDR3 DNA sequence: TGTGCTAGTGGTCCAAGGGACACTACCTACACAGATACGCAGTATTTT.

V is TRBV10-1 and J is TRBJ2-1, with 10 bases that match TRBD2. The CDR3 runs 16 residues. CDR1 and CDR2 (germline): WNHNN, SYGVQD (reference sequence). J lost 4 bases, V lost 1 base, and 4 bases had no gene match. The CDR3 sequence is CASSELSGGEYNEQFF. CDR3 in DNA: TGCGCCAGCAGTGAGTTGAGCGGGGGGGAATACAATGAGCAGTTCTTC.

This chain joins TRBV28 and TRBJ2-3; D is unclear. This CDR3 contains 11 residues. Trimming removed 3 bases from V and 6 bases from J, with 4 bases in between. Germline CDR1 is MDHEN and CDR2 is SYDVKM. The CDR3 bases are TGTGCCAGCAGTTTCCGGGATACGCAGTATTTT. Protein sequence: CASSFRDTQYF.

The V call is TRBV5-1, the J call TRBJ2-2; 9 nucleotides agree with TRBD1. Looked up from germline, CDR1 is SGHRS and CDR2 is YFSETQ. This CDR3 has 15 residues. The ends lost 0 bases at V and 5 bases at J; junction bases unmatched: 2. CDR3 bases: TGCGCCAGCAGCTTGGACGACAGGGGGACCGGGGAGCTGTTTTTT. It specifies CASSLDDRGTGELFF.

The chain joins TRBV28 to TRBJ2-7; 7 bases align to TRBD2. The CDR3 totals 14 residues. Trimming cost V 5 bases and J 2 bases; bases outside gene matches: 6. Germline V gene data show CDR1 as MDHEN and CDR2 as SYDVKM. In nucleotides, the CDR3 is TGTGCCAGCAGTATTAGCGGGCCCACCTACGAGCAGTACTTC. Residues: CASSISGPTYEQYF.

CDR3: CASSFRQGGRQPQHF. The DNA of the CDR3 is TGTGCCAGCAGCTTTAGACAGGGCGGGCGACAGCCCCAGCATTTT. The chain carries TRBV5-6 and TRBJ1-5; 7 nucleotides line up with TRBD1. V lost 2 bases to trimming and J lost 7 bases; unmatched junction nucleotides: 9. Germline CDR1 is SGHDT and CDR2 is YYEEEE. This CDR3 is built from 15 residues.

The CDR3 sequence: CASSPGGATNEKLFF. DNA for the CDR3: TGCGCCAGCAGCCCCGGGGGTGCAACTAATGAAAAACTGTTTTTT. The chain couples TRBV5-1 to TRBJ1-4, with a possible D match to TRBD1 (5 bases). The CDR3 sequence is 15 residues long. Deletions cut 4 bases from V and 0 bases from J, with 10 bases between. Germline CDR1 SGHRS, CDR2 YFSETQ.

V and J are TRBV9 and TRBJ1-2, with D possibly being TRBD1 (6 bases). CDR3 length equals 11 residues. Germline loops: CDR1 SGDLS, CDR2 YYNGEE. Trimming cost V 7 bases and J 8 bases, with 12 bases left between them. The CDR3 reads CASGNRAGYTF. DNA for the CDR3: TGTGCCAGCGGCAACAGGGCGGGCTACACCTTC.